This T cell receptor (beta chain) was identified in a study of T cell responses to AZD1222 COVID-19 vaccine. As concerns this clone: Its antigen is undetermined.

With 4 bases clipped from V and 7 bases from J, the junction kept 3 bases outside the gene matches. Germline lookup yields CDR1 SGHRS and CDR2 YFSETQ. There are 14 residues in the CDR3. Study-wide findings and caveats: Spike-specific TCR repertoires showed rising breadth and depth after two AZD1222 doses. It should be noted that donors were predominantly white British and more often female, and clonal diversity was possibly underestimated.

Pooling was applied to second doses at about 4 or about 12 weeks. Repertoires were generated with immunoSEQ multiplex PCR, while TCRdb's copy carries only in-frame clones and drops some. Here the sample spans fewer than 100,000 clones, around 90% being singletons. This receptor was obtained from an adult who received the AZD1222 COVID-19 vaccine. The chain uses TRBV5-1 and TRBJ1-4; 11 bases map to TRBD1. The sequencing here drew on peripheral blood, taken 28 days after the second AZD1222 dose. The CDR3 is CASSPDRGREKLFF. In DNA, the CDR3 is TGCGCCAGCAGCCCGGACAGGGGGCGTGAAAAACTGTTTTTT.